The 21 T cell receptor beta chains listed next were all sequenced from one sample in a study of blood T cell repertoires in COVID-19. The method was immunoSEQ multiplex PCR; TCRdb's version includes in-frame clones alone and lacks a portion of them. The data contain around 150,000 clones, approximately 81% of them singletons. Sequencing was performed on peripheral blood. The receptors were sampled from a human donor with acute or convalescent COVID-19. The donor label of this sample is uncertain.

The CDR3 is CASSRGQERNYGYTF. CDR3 bases: TGTGCCAGCAGTAGGGGACAGGAGCGCAACTATGGCTACACCTTC. This sequence joins TRBV28 and TRBJ1-2, with 8 bases fitting TRBD1. CDR3 length equals 15 residues. V lost 5 bases to trimming and J lost 2 bases; unmatched junction nucleotides: 7. In germline, CDR1 is MDHEN, CDR2 SYDVKM.

The gene calls are TRBV7-8 and TRBJ2-5, with 10 nucleotides matching TRBD1. The V and J ends lost 5 bases and 2 bases, in that order; junction bases with no gene match: 5. Germline CDR1 SGHVS, CDR2 FQNEAQ. The CDR3 spans 15 residues. CDR3 sequence: CASSRGQGVQETQYF. The CDR3 DNA follows: TGTGCCAGCAGCCGAGGACAGGGGGTACAAGAGACCCAGTACTTC.

This chain connects TRBV5-5 to TRBJ2-1; 8 positions agree with TRBD1. Germline loops: CDR1 SGHKS, CDR2 YYEKEE (reference sequence). Losses at the gene ends were 4 bases for V and 5 bases for J; bases not matched to a gene: 8. This CDR3 is 15 amino acids long. For the CDR3, the DNA is TGTGCCAGCAGCGGCGCGGACAGGGAACACAATGAGCAGTTCTTC. Encoded protein: CASSGADREHNEQFF.

This sequence joins TRBV14 and TRBJ2-2, with 9 bases matching TRBD2. With V trimmed by 4 bases and J by 4 bases, 4 bases remained unmatched. This CDR3 has 15 amino acids. From germline, CDR1 is SGHDN and CDR2 FVKESK. The DNA of the CDR3 is TGTGCCAGCAGCCTAGCGGGGGTGGTCACCGGGGAGCTGTTTTTT. Its protein product is CASSLAGVVTGELFF. Combining the CDR3 with reference TRBV14 and TRBJ2-2 gives the whole variable domain EAGVTQFPSHSVIEKGQTVTLRCDPISGHDNLYWYRRVMGKEIKFLLHFVKESKQDESGMPNNRFLAERTGGTYSTLKVQPAELEDSGVYFCASSLAGVVTGELFFGEGSRLTVL.

V usage is TRBV7-7 and J usage is TRBJ2-2; D is perhaps TRBD2 (7 bases). The CDR3 consists of 15 residues. Germline values: CDR1 SSHAT, CDR2 FNYEAQ (reference sequence). V dropped 3 bases and J dropped 4 bases, with 12 bases sitting between them. The CDR3 DNA reads TGTGCCAGCAGCTTTGGCGGGGGCAGCACCGGGGAGCTGTTTTTT. Translating gives CASSFGGGSTGELFF.

V is TRBV5-1 and J is TRBJ2-4; maybe TRBD1 (6 bases). Trimming stripped 0 bases from V and 0 bases from J, with 13 bases between. This CDR3 comprises 17 residues. The germline gives CDR1 SGHRS, CDR2 YFSETQ. In nucleotides, the CDR3 is TGCGCCAGCAGCTTGGTTGGCAGGGGTGTAGCCAAAAACATTCAGTACTTC. Its protein is CASSLVGRGVAKNIQYF. Full variable domain (outside the CDR3, taken from reference TRBV5-1 and TRBJ2-4): KAGVTQTPRYLIKTRGQQVTLSCSPISGHRSVSWYQQTPGQGLQFLFEYFSETQRNKGNFPGRFSGRQFSNSRSEMNVSTLELGDSALYLCASSLVGRGVAKNIQYFGAGTRLSVL.

The V call is TRBV10-3, the J call TRBJ1-6; 10 bases fit TRBD1. The CDR3 sequence is 14 residues long. Losses at the gene ends were 6 bases for V and 9 bases for J; bases not matched to a gene: 5. CDR1 and CDR2 from the germline V gene are ENHRY and SYGVKD. CDR3: CAIRGTGEGSPLHF. CDR3 nucleotide sequence: TGTGCCATCAGAGGGACAGGGGAAGGTTCACCCCTCCACTTT.

The chain links TRBV5-5 to TRBJ2-7; D is unresolved. The CDR3 has 13 amino acids. Trimming shortened V by 2 bases and J by 4 bases, and 10 bases separated the two germline ends. In germline, CDR1 is SGHKS, CDR2 YYEKEE (reference sequence). DNA of the CDR3: TGTGCCAGCAGCTTAGATACAGAGTACGAGCAGTACTTC. Translated, it gives CASSLDTEYEQYF.

The chain carries TRBV27 and TRBJ1-4; no reliable D call. In germline, CDR1 is MNHEY, CDR2 SMNVEV (reference sequence). The CDR3 runs to 15 residues. V was shortened by 3 bases and J by 4 bases, with 12 bases between the two germline ends. CDR3 amino acids: CASSFWQTRNEKLFF. The CDR3 region has the DNA TGTGCCAGCAGTTTCTGGCAAACCCGTAATGAAAAACTGTTTTTT.

The chain combines TRBV21-1 with TRBJ2-7; the DNA was not compared with TRBD1, the D call given in the table. TRBV21-1 is annotated as a pseudogene. CDR3 size: 16 residues. CDR3 in DNA: TGTGCCAGCAGCAAGACAGGGGACCGCTTCAACTACGAGCAGTACTTC. Residues: CASSKTGDRFNYEQYF.

This sequence joins TRBV27 and TRBJ2-7; 9 bases are shared with TRBD2. Germline-derived CDR1 and CDR2 are MNHEY and SMNVEV (reference sequence). The V segment lost 4 bases and the J segment 0 bases; nucleotides outside the gene matches: 13. This CDR3 has 18 amino acids. Here the CDR3 reads CASSSLAGNRLSSYEQYF. The DNA for the CDR3 is TGTGCCAGCAGTTCCCTAGCGGGGAACCGCCTGAGCTCCTACGAGCAGTACTTC.

V and J are TRBV30 and TRBJ1-2; 7 nucleotides agree with TRBD1. CDR1 and CDR2 from the germline V gene are GTSNPN and SVGIG (reference sequence). The CDR3 length is 17 residues. Unmatched junction bases numbered 14, after V lost 4 bases and J lost 0 bases. CDR3: CAWIGGGMVKANYGYTF. CDR3 DNA: TGTGCCTGGATAGGAGGGGGCATGGTGAAAGCTAACTATGGCTACACCTTC.

This clone appeared a few times. The chain's CDR3 is CASSLVGRGSYNEQFF. The CDR3 DNA sequence: TGTGCCAGCAGCTTAGTGGGCAGAGGGTCCTACAATGAGCAGTTCTTC. V and J are TRBV7-3 and TRBJ2-1, with D perhaps matching TRBD2 (5 bases). Trimming removed 2 bases from V and 1 base from J, with 12 bases in between. The CDR3 is 16 amino acids. Germline V gene lookup returns CDR1 SGHTA and CDR2 FQGTGA.

This rearrangement joins TRBV6-6 to TRBJ1-1, with 8 bases lining up with TRBD1. J gave up 0 bases and V 4 bases, and 4 bases lay outside the gene matches. The CDR3 runs 15 residues. CDR1 MNHNY and CDR2 SVGAGI come from the germline V gene (reference sequence). The DNA for the CDR3 is TGTGCCAGCAGTTCAAGACAGGGGATGAACACTGAAGCTTTCTTT. It translates to CASSSRQGMNTEAFF.

V and J are TRBV5-6 and TRBJ2-2; 7 bases fit TRBD1. J was trimmed by 7 bases and V by 0 bases; bases with no gene match: 3. CDR1 SGHDT and CDR2 YYEEEE come from the germline V gene. The length of the CDR3 is 14 residues. Here the CDR3 DNA reads TGTGCCAGCAGCTTGGCGACAGGGAGCGGGGAGCTGTTTTTT. It is translated as CASSLATGSGELFF.

This clone was detected once. The gene calls are TRBV28 and TRBJ1-2, with 9 positions matching TRBD1. The CDR3 extends over 18 amino acids. V trimming: 5 bases; J trimming: 6 bases; junction bases outside the gene matches: 19. In germline, CDR1 is MDHEN, CDR2 SYDVKM. CDR3 bases: TGTGCCAGCAGTCCGGGGGGACAGGGCTCTAAGGGGGAAAATGGCTACACCTTC. Its protein product is CASSPGGQGSKGENGYTF.

The chain couples TRBV12-3 or TRBV12-4 to TRBJ2-7, with a weak D call TRBD1 (5 bases). The CDR3 runs 11 residues. The germline V and J ends were trimmed by 8 bases and 7 bases, with 12 bases remaining between them. The DNA for the CDR3 is TGTGCCAGCGGCAGGGCGTGGGAGCAGTACTTC. Its translation: CASGRAWEQYF.

CDR3 coding DNA: TGTGCCAGCAGAAGAGGGGGCTATGGCTACACCTTC. Translating it yields CASRRGGYGYTF. The chain carries TRBV2 and TRBJ1-2, with a weak D call TRBD1 (6 bases). This CDR3 contains 12 residues. Trimming took 6 bases from V and 4 from J, leaving 9 bases between them. Germline V gene data show CDR1 as SNHLY and CDR2 as FYNNEI.

The chain is built from TRBV9 and TRBJ1-5; TRBD1 might be the D (6 bases). The CDR3 has 16 amino acids. Per germline, CDR1 SGDLS and CDR2 YYNGEE. With 7 bases removed from V and 0 bases from J, the gap between germline ends came to 17 bases. CDR3: CASSQGHSNSNQPQHF. The CDR3 DNA reads TGTGCCAGCTCTCAGGGACACTCCAATAGCAATCAGCCCCAGCATTTT.

In its sample, this clone was seen a few times. The chain joins TRBV4-2 to TRBJ1-3; possibly TRBD1 for D (5 bases). In germline, CDR1 is LGHNA, CDR2 YNFKEQ. V was clipped by 1 base and J by 11 bases, with 15 bases between them. The CDR3 runs 14 residues. CDR3 coding DNA: TGTGCCAGCAGCCAAGGCCGGGAGGGGCTCGCCATATATTTT. Translated: CASSQGREGLAIYF.

This rearrangement joins TRBV18 to TRBJ1-1; perhaps TRBD1 as D (5 bases). Germline assignment: CDR1 KGHSH and CDR2 LQKENI. Trimming cost V 5 bases and J 4 bases, with 17 bases left between them. The CDR3 extends over 15 amino acids. Written as DNA, the CDR3 is TGTGCCAGCTCAAATGCCGCAGGGCCAGGCACTGAAGCTTTCTTT. This translates into CASSNAAGPGTEAFF.